This passage covers 27 T cell receptor beta chains from one sample sequenced in a study of CD8+ T cells in alopecia areata. RNA extraction and reverse transcription yielded cDNA as sequencing template. TCRdb keeps only in-frame clones here, not all; method: immunoSEQ multiplex PCR. Of 160,000 or so clones detected, around three fifths appear once; the ten largest clones hold roughly 0.99%. The treatment denotes: oral pan-JAK inhibitor, 5-10 mg twice daily. Sequenced here: CD4+ T cells sorted from blood, sampled at week 4, from a patient treated with tofacitinib. These receptors all come from a human donor with alopecia areata.

The chain employs TRBV7-9 and TRBJ2-5; TRBD2 matches at 14 bases. The CDR3 sequence is 15 residues long. With V trimmed by 5 bases and J by 3 bases, 2 bases remained unmatched. The germline V gene encodes CDR1 SEHNR and CDR2 FQNEAQ (reference sequence). The CDR3 DNA follows: TGTGCCAGCAGCCGGGGACTAGCGGGGGAAGAGACCCAGTACTTC. Protein sequence: CASSRGLAGEETQYF.

The chain recombines TRBV29-1 with TRBJ1-1; D perhaps matches TRBD1 (5 bases). The CDR3 loop spans 13 amino acids. Trimming removed 6 bases from V and 0 bases from J, with 11 bases in between. From germline, CDR1 is SQVTM and CDR2 ANQGSEA. The DNA of the CDR3 is TGCAGCGTAGTCCAGGGTATGAACACTGAAGCTTTCTTT. This encodes CSVVQGMNTEAFF.

This rearrangement joins TRBV29-1 to TRBJ1-1; 7 bases are a match to TRBD1. After removal of 7 bases from V and 0 bases from J, the junction contained 5 bases not matched to a gene. Germline values: CDR1 SQVTM, CDR2 ANQGSEA. The CDR3 contains 13 residues. This CDR3 is CSASGQLNTEAFF. The CDR3 DNA follows: TGCAGCGCCTCGGGACAGCTGAACACTGAAGCTTTCTTT.

The chain recombines TRBV29-1 with TRBJ2-7; D is ambiguous. CDR1 is SQVTM, CDR2 ANQGSEA, per germline. This CDR3 has 10 residues. Between the trimmed V and J ends, which lost 4 bases and 5 bases, there was a span of 6 bases. CDR3 coding DNA: TGCAGCGTTGTAAGGGACGAGCAGTACTTC. The encoded protein is CSVVRDEQYF.

There are a few counts of this clone. J is TRBJ2-6 and V is TRBV5-1, with D possibly matching TRBD1 (6 bases). V was cut by 4 bases and J by 2 bases, with 7 bases left in between. The germline gives CDR1 SGHRS, CDR2 YFSETQ. This CDR3 is built from 14 residues. In DNA, the CDR3 is TGCGCCAGCAGCCCAGGGGCTGGGGCCAACGTCCTGACTTTC. Amino acids: CASSPGAGANVLTF. The variable domain in full, completed from reference TRBV5-1 and TRBJ2-6, reads KAGVTQTPRYLIKTRGQQVTLSCSPISGHRSVSWYQQTPGQGLQFLFEYFSETQRNKGNFPGRFSGRQFSNSRSEMNVSTLELGDSALYLCASSPGAGANVLTFGAGSRLTVL.

This rearrangement joins TRBV7-9 to TRBJ2-2; D ambiguous. Germline V gives CDR1 SEHNR, CDR2 FQNEAQ (reference sequence). The CDR3 is 15 amino acids. Trimming cost V 5 bases and J 7 bases, with 17 bases left between them. The CDR3 here is CASSAWQTLGGELFF. For the CDR3, the DNA is TGTGCCAGCAGCGCGTGGCAGACGTTGGGCGGGGAGCTGTTTTTT.

This clone has only a few counts. V and J are TRBV18 and TRBJ2-5, with D perhaps matching TRBD2 (6 bases). The V end lost 1 base, the J end lost 0 bases, and 9 bases lay between the germline ends. This CDR3 spans 15 amino acids. Germline CDR1 and CDR2: KGHSH and LQKENI. DNA of the CDR3: TGTGCCAGCTCACCACGGGCGGGGAACCAAGAGACCCAGTACTTC. This gives the protein CASSPRAGNQETQYF.

The gene calls are TRBV15 and TRBJ2-7; D call uncertain. The germline gives CDR1 LNHNV, CDR2 YYDKDF (reference sequence). The CDR3 is made up of 13 amino acids. Trimming took 2 bases from V and 1 from J, leaving 6 bases between them. The CDR3 nucleotides are TGTGCCACCAGCAGAAGGAGTTCCTACGAGCAGTACTTC. It is translated as CATSRRSSYEQYF.

This CDR3 is CASSEGVRGSPLHF. CDR3 nucleotides: TGCGCCAGCAGCGAAGGGGTACGAGGATCACCCCTCCACTTT. This chain joins TRBV5-1 and TRBJ1-6; maybe TRBD1 (5 bases). Germline V gene lookup returns CDR1 SGHRS and CDR2 YFSETQ. The CDR3 consists of 14 residues. Trimming shortened V by 4 bases and J by 10 bases, and 15 bases separated the two germline ends.

This chain uses TRBV7-8 with TRBJ1-6; D uncertain. Germline CDR1 SGHVS, CDR2 FQNEAQ. Deletions cut 5 bases from V and 10 bases from J, with 12 bases between. The CDR3 is 13 residues long. CDR3 coding DNA: TGTGCCAGCAGCCCAGCCGGAACCTCACCCCTCCACTTT. Residues: CASSPAGTSPLHF.

The chain couples TRBV15 to TRBJ2-6, with D maybe TRBD1 (5 bases). The CDR3 is 15 residues long. Germline loops: CDR1 LNHNV, CDR2 YYDKDF (reference sequence). The V gene lost 1 base and the J gene lost 2 bases, with 6 bases spanning the gap. CDR3 protein: CATSRAGPGANVLTF. In nucleotides, the CDR3 is TGTGCCACCAGCAGAGCAGGGCCTGGGGCCAACGTCCTGACTTTC. Drawing the rest from reference TRBV15 and TRBJ2-6, the complete variable domain is DAMVIQNPRYQVTQFGKPVTLSCSQTLNHNVMYWYQQKSSQAPKLLFHYYDKDFNNEADTPDNFQSRRPNTSFCFLDIRSPGLGDTAMYLCATSRAGPGANVLTFGAGSRLTVL.

The chain joins TRBV10-3 to TRBJ1-1; D perhaps matches TRBD1 (5 bases). Trimming shortened V by 6 bases and J by 1 base, and 9 bases separated the two germline ends. Germline V lookup: CDR1 ENHRY, CDR2 SYGVKD. This CDR3 is built from 13 residues. CDR3 loop: CAISATENTEAFF. The CDR3, as DNA: TGTGCCATCAGCGCGACAGAGAACACTGAAGCTTTCTTT.

The chain carries TRBV2 and TRBJ1-5; no firm D call. This CDR3 is built from 15 residues. The germline V gene encodes CDR1 SNHLY and CDR2 FYNNEI. Deletions cut 4 bases from V and 0 bases from J, with 10 bases between. In DNA form, the CDR3 reads TGTGCCAGCAGTGTCGGGCAGTCTAGCAATCAGCCCCAGCATTTT. The encoded protein is CASSVGQSSNQPQHF.

The CDR3 DNA reads as TGCGCCAGCAGCCAACCGGGACAGGGGGCCTACGAGCAGTACTTC. As protein: CASSQPGQGAYEQYF. The chain recombines TRBV4-1 with TRBJ2-7, with 11 bases lining up with TRBD1. This CDR3 contains 15 residues. CDR1 and CDR2 from the germline V gene are MGHRA and YSYEKL. Losses at the gene ends were 2 bases for V and 2 bases for J; bases not matched to a gene: 2.

The chain is built from TRBV2 and TRBJ2-2; D unclear. The V gene lost 3 bases and the J gene lost 2 bases, with 7 bases spanning the gap. Germline loops: CDR1 SNHLY, CDR2 FYNNEI. CDR3 size: 14 residues. The CDR3 protein is CASSDLPNTGELFF. The CDR3 DNA reads TGTGCCAGCAGTGATTTGCCAAACACCGGGGAGCTGTTTTTT.

The chain couples TRBV30 to TRBJ2-7; D remains ambiguous. The CDR3 has 13 amino acids. V dropped 1 base and J dropped 6 bases, with 13 bases sitting between them. Germline assignment: CDR1 GTSNPN and CDR2 SVGIG (reference sequence). The CDR3 here is CAWSAGVGIEQYF. The CDR3 DNA sequence: TGTGCCTGGAGTGCCGGTGTGGGGATCGAGCAGTACTTC. The whole variable domain, remainder taken from reference TRBV30 and TRBJ2-7, is SQTIHQWPATLVQPVGSPLSLECTVEGTSNPNLYWYRQAAGRGLQLLFYSVGIGQISSEVPQNLSASRPQDRQFILSSKKLLLSDSGFYLCAWSAGVGIEQYFGPGTRLTVT.

The CDR3: CASWGGQGFSPLHF. CDR3 DNA: TGTGCCAGCTGGGGGGGGCAGGGATTTTCACCCCTCCACTTT. The chain links TRBV27 to TRBJ1-6, with D possibly TRBD1 on 6 matching bases. Germline V CDR1 and CDR2: MNHEY, SMNVEV (reference sequence). This CDR3 contains 14 residues. V lost 8 bases and J 9 bases, leaving 17 bases between the germline ends.

The chain carries TRBV10-2 and TRBJ2-1; 9 bases map to TRBD2. Per the germline V gene, CDR1 is WSHSY and CDR2 is SAAADI. CDR3 length: 15 amino acids. V shed 5 bases, J shed 3 bases, and the junction held 5 bases outside the gene matches. CDR3 coding DNA: TGCGCCAGCAGTTTAGCGGGGGCGAGCTACAATGAGCAGTTCTTC. Amino acids: CASSLAGASYNEQFF.

The chain couples TRBV10-3 to TRBJ1-2; 9 bases line up with TRBD1. With V trimmed by 6 bases and J by 4 bases, 9 bases remained unmatched. Per the germline V gene, CDR1 is ENHRY and CDR2 is SYGVKD. The CDR3 is made up of 15 amino acids. CDR3 sequence reads: CAISRQGENPYGYTF. In DNA form, the CDR3 reads TGTGCCATCAGCCGACAGGGGGAAAACCCCTATGGCTACACCTTC.

V usage is TRBV29-1 and J usage is TRBJ1-1; TRBD1 is a possible D gene (6 bases). The V gene's germline CDR1 is SQVTM and CDR2 ANQGSEA. CDR3 length equals 14 residues. Trimming removed 5 bases from V and 0 bases from J, with 13 bases in between. The CDR3 nucleotides read TGCAGCGTTCGGAGGGACAACATGAACACTGAAGCTTTCTTT. It specifies CSVRRDNMNTEAFF. The full variable domain, rest sourced from reference TRBV29-1 and TRBJ1-1, is SAVISQKPSRDICQRGTSLTIQCQVDSQVTMMFWYRQQPGQSLTLIATANQGSEATYESGFVIDKFPISRPNLTFSTLTVSNMSPEDSSIYLCSVRRDNMNTEAFFGQGTRLTVV.

This clone was found a few times. The CDR3 protein is CAWRDTGRDGYTF. The CDR3, as DNA: TGTGCCTGGAGAGATACAGGTCGCGATGGCTACACCTTC. The rearrangement uses TRBV30 and TRBJ1-2; D is perhaps TRBD1 (5 bases). The CDR3 covers 13 residues. V lost 3 bases, J lost 6 bases, and 14 bases lay in between. Looked up from germline, CDR1 is GTSNPN and CDR2 is SVGIG (reference sequence).

The chain recombines TRBV2 with TRBJ1-1; possibly TRBD1 for D (6 bases). Trimming took off 6 bases at V and 0 bases at J, with 8 bases between the two ends. This CDR3 has 13 amino acids. The V gene's germline CDR1 is SNHLY and CDR2 FYNNEI. The CDR3 DNA is TGTGCCAGCAGGGACAGTATGAACACTGAAGCTTTCTTT. This sequence encodes CASRDSMNTEAFF.

The V and J genes are TRBV18 and TRBJ2-7, with 8 nucleotides matching TRBD1. The CDR3 loop spans 15 amino acids. V lost 1 base, J lost 5 bases, and 7 bases stayed unmatched. CDR1 and CDR2 (germline): KGHSH, LQKENI. This CDR3 is CASSPQAQGAHEQYF. In DNA, the CDR3 is TGTGCCAGCTCACCACAGGCGCAGGGGGCCCACGAGCAGTACTTC.

The chain recombines TRBV29-1 with TRBJ1-1; the D is unclear. Trimming shortened V by 1 base and J by 3 bases, and 12 bases separated the two germline ends. The CDR3 runs to 14 residues. Germline CDR1 reads SQVTM; CDR2 reads ANQGSEA. The CDR3 loop reads CSVEALYRDTEAFF. DNA for the CDR3: TGCAGCGTTGAAGCGTTGTACCGGGACACTGAAGCTTTCTTT.

The CDR3 coding sequence is TGTGCCTGGAGCCTAGCAGCGAAAAGCCCCCTATTAACCTACAATGAGCAGTTCTTC. Translating it yields CAWSLAAKSPLLTYNEQFF. V gene TRBV30 combines with J gene TRBJ2-1; the D gene is possibly TRBD2 (5 bases). Germline loops: CDR1 GTSNPN, CDR2 SVGIG (reference sequence). CDR3 length: 19 residues. Trimming took off 3 bases at V and 2 bases at J, with 26 bases between the two ends.

The chain employs TRBV5-6 and TRBJ2-7; D gene unclear. The CDR3 has 16 amino acids. The ends were cut back, 4 bases at V and 2 bases at J, with 19 bases in the middle. Germline V gene sequence: CDR1 SGHDT, CDR2 YYEEEE. CDR3 region: CASSLSGLIGPYEQYF. CDR3 bases: TGTGCCAGCAGCCTATCAGGCCTTATCGGTCCCTACGAGCAGTACTTC.

V gene TRBV30 combines with J gene TRBJ1-5; no clear D. CDR1 GTSNPN and CDR2 SVGIG come from the germline V gene (reference sequence). The CDR3 totals 14 residues. Trimming took 2 bases from V and 3 from J, leaving 11 bases between them. CDR3 sequence reads: CAWSSAAFNQPQHF. The CDR3 coding sequence is TGTGCCTGGAGTAGCGCCGCATTCAATCAGCCCCAGCATTTT.